The 18 T cell receptor beta chains below come from one sample, sequenced in a study of cytomegalovirus exposure and HLA in healthy donors. In the PCR, 60 Vbeta and 13 Jbeta primers were used. Profiling relied on immunoSEQ multiplex PCR, and the TCRdb table lists in-frame clones only, not all of them. Of about 130,000 clones listed, roughly 70% were seen once; the top ten hold roughly 2.1%. Sequencing was done on a sample of PBMCs. These receptors were taken from a middle-aged woman in good health and CMV-seropositive.

This chain links TRBV7-2 with TRBJ1-2, with D possibly TRBD1 on 6 matching bases. The CDR3 runs to 13 residues. V dropped 5 bases and J dropped 11 bases, with 18 bases sitting between them. From germline, CDR1 is SGHTA and CDR2 FQGNSA. The CDR3 DNA sequence: TGTGCCAGCAGCACCCGGACAGAGTGCCGATACACCTTC. Translated: CASSTRTECRYTF. The entire variable domain, with the rest obtained from reference TRBV7-2 and TRBJ1-2, is as follows: GAGVSQSPSNKVTEKGKDVELRCDPISGHTALYWYRQSLGQGLEFLIYFQGNSAPDKSGLPSDRFSAERTGGSVSTLTIQRTQQEDSAVYLCASSTRTECRYTFGSGTRLTVV.

The chain employs TRBV28 and TRBJ1-1; D gene uncertain. V was cut by 7 bases and J by 1 base, with 16 bases left in between. This CDR3 region has 15 residues. Germline CDR1 MDHEN, CDR2 SYDVKM. The CDR3 coding sequence is TGTGCCAGCACCGGCGCTGGAGCCGGGAACACTGAAGCTTTCTTT. It codes for CASTGAGAGNTEAFF.

The chain has TRBV7-2 and TRBJ2-5, with TRBD1 matching over 11 bases. V trimming: 5 bases; J trimming: 5 bases; junction bases outside the gene matches: 4. The CDR3 totals 14 residues. CDR1 and CDR2 from the germline V gene are SGHTA and FQGNSA. CDR3 in DNA: TGTGCCAGCAGCCGGGGACAGGGGGGTGAGACCCAGTACTTC. Encoded protein: CASSRGQGGETQYF.

The chain is built from TRBV10-2 and TRBJ1-1; 7 nucleotides match TRBD1. The V segment lost 7 bases and the J segment 1 base; nucleotides outside the gene matches: 6. CDR3 length: 14 amino acids. Germline V gene data show CDR1 as WSHSY and CDR2 as SAAADI. CDR3 sequence (DNA): TGCGCCAGCACAAGGACAGGCGGGAACACTGAAGCTTTCTTT. Its protein is CASTRTGGNTEAFF.

This chain links TRBV28 with TRBJ2-3; 10 nucleotides line up with TRBD1. Germline V gives CDR1 MDHEN, CDR2 SYDVKM. This CDR3 comprises 16 residues. The trim removed 5 bases at V and 5 bases at J, leaving 10 bases unmatched. The CDR3 DNA is TGTGCCAGCAGTCCCTGGACAGGGGGGAAGGGAGATACGCAGTATTTT. Residues: CASSPWTGGKGDTQYF.

This chain joins TRBV7-3 and TRBJ2-2; maybe TRBD2 (6 bases). Germline CDR1 is SGHTA and CDR2 is FQGTGA. This CDR3 comprises 14 residues. The V gene lost 4 bases and the J gene lost 6 bases, with 12 bases spanning the gap. The CDR3: CASSSAGQAGELFF. The CDR3 DNA reads TGTGCCAGCAGCTCGGCGGGGCAGGCCGGGGAGCTGTTTTTT.

The chain recombines TRBV28 with TRBJ1-1; D is possibly TRBD1 (5 bases). The germline gives CDR1 MDHEN, CDR2 SYDVKM. CDR3 length: 15 amino acids. V lost 5 bases and J 11 bases, leaving 24 bases between the germline ends. CDR3 residues: CASSPPIRRGSLAFF. CDR3 bases: TGTGCCAGCAGTCCACCAATCCGACGGGGGTCGTTGGCTTTCTTT.

The J gene is TRBJ2-5, the V gene TRBV4-2, with D tentatively TRBD1 or TRBD2 (6 bases each). The DNA end is more similar to TRBJ2-7, so the J call may be wrong. Germline values: CDR1 LGHNA, CDR2 YNFKEQ. CDR3 length: 13 residues. CDR3 nucleotides: TGTGCCAGCAGCCAGGAGGGGGCCTACGAGCAGTACTTC. This sequence encodes CASSQEGAYEQYF.

This clone was picked up one time. The chain couples TRBV7-8 to TRBJ2-2; D gene uncertain. In germline, CDR1 is SGHVS, CDR2 FQNEAQ. With 2 bases removed from V and 1 base from J, the gap between germline ends came to 8 bases. This CDR3 is 15 amino acids long. The CDR3: CASSLSERNTGELFF. DNA for the CDR3: TGTGCCAGCAGCTTATCTGAGCGGAACACCGGGGAGCTGTTTTTT.

DNA for the CDR3: TGCGCCAGCAGCCAAGGAGGGAGCAACTCCTACGAGCAGTACTTC. Amino acids: CASSQGGSNSYEQYF. This chain joins TRBV4-1 and TRBJ2-7, with D possibly TRBD2 on 5 matching bases. This CDR3 contains 15 residues. Germline V gene sequence: CDR1 MGHRA, CDR2 YSYEKL. With 1 base removed from V and 0 bases from J, the gap between germline ends came to 10 bases.

This clone was counted only a few times. The rearrangement joins TRBV7-2 to TRBJ2-5, with 8 bases that match TRBD2. Trimming took 0 bases from V and 4 from J; bases not matched to a gene: 7. Germline V gene data show CDR1 as SGHTA and CDR2 as FQGNSA. This CDR3 has 16 residues. CDR3 in amino acids: CASSLAGTRVRETQYF. CDR3 coding DNA: TGTGCCAGCAGCTTAGCCGGGACTAGGGTTCGAGAGACCCAGTACTTC.

A few counts support this clone. The V and J genes are TRBV28 and TRBJ1-2; D may be TRBD1 (6 bases). Trimming removed 4 bases from V and 4 bases from J, with 13 bases in between. The CDR3 spans 14 residues. The germline CDR1 and CDR2 sequences are MDHEN and SYDVKM. CDR3 DNA sequence: TGTGCCAGCAGTTGGGGGCAGAGCCTCTATGGCTACACCTTC. Translating gives CASSWGQSLYGYTF.

The chain joins TRBV7-9 to TRBJ1-3, with TRBD1 matching over 9 bases. The CDR3 length is 16 residues. The germline V gene encodes CDR1 SEHNR and CDR2 FQNEAQ (reference sequence). The ends lost 6 bases at V and 5 bases at J; junction bases unmatched: 11. The CDR3 DNA reads as TGTGCCAGCAGTCAAACCGGGACAGGGTTACGAAACACCATATATTTT. Residues: CASSQTGTGLRNTIYF.

This chain links TRBV28 with TRBJ1-5; D call uncertain. In germline, CDR1 is MDHEN, CDR2 SYDVKM. The CDR3 length is 14 residues. Trimming pared 4 bases from V and 4 bases from J, leaving 11 bases between. CDR3 in amino acids: CASSSTNANQPQHF. Written as DNA, the CDR3 is TGTGCCAGCAGTTCGACAAATGCAAATCAGCCCCAGCATTTT.

A remark on this clone: The junction and the germline gene differ at one end; a read error may be behind it. The chain couples TRBV7-9 to TRBJ2-3; TRBD1 agrees at 7 bases. Germline loops: CDR1 SEHNR, CDR2 FQNEAQ (reference sequence). The CDR3 has 16 residues. CDR3 in amino acids: CSSSFPSQGGTDTQYF. The CDR3, as DNA: TGTTCCAGCAGCTTCCCCTCCCAGGGGGGCACAGATACGCAGTATTTT.

The chain is built from TRBV18 and TRBJ2-3, with 13 bases aligning to TRBD2. The CDR3 is made up of 17 amino acids. V trimming: 6 bases; J trimming: 2 bases; junction bases outside the gene matches: 8. Per germline, CDR1 KGHSH and CDR2 LQKENI. CDR3 DNA sequence: TGTGCCAGCTCGCCCACTAGCGGGGGGGCGCTCACAGATACGCAGTATTTT. This gives the protein CASSPTSGGALTDTQYF.

The V gene is TRBV5-1, the J gene TRBJ2-2; 10 nucleotides align to TRBD1. The J segment lost 4 bases and the V segment lost 4 bases, leaving 4 bases of the junction unmatched. The CDR3 extends over 15 amino acids. The germline V gene has CDR1 SGHRS and CDR2 YFSETQ. This chain's CDR3 is CASSVDRGSTGELFF. The CDR3 DNA reads as TGCGCCAGCAGCGTGGACAGGGGGAGCACCGGGGAGCTGTTTTTT.

This clone was seen a handful of times. This chain links TRBV5-4 with TRBJ2-5; 9 bases fit TRBD1. V lost 4 bases to trimming and J lost 6 bases; unmatched junction nucleotides: 4. The germline V gene has CDR1 SGHNT and CDR2 YYREEE (reference sequence). The CDR3 is 13 residues long. This CDR3 reads CASSEDRGQTQYF. CDR3 nucleotide sequence: TGTGCCAGCAGCGAGGACAGGGGCCAGACCCAGTACTTC.